This record concerns one TCR beta chain sequence. Original handling: By means of reference gene primer amplification, nucleated cell counts were estimated. The data were produced by immunoSEQ multiplex PCR, yet TCRdb's version contains in-frame clones alone and is incomplete. V, J and clone size are those of that table, while D and trimming were read from the DNA. The sample consists of approximately 110,000 clones, roughly 69% of them appearing once. The data stem from a study of blood T cell repertoires in COVID-19. Overall study: Material from acute and convalescent COVID-19 was sourced from the United States, Italy and Spain. PBMCs, B-cell-depleted T cells, or T cells provided the cDNA or gDNA that made up the material.

The CDR3 length is 18 residues. The origin of this receptor is a man older than 75 with acute or convalescent COVID-19. This chain joins TRBV21-1 and TRBJ2-7; TRBD2, the D gene given by the table, was not confirmed from the DNA. TRBV21-1 is a pseudogene segment. Sequenced: peripheral blood. CDR3 residues: CASSKENPGLPSSYEQYF. The CDR3 DNA reads as TGTGCCAGCAGCAAAGAGAACCCGGGACTACCAAGCTCCTACGAGCAGTACTTC.